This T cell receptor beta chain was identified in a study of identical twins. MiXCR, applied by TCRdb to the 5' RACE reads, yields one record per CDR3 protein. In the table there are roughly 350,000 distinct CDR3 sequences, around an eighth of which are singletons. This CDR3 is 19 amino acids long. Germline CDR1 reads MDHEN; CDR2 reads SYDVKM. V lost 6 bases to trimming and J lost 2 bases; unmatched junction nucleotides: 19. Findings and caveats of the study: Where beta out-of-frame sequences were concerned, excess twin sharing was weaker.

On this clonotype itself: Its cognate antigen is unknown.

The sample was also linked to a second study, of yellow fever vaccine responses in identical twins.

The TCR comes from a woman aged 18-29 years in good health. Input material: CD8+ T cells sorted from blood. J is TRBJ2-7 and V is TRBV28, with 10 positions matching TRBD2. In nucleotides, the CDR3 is TGTGCCAGCAGCTCACACGCTGGGACTAGCGCGGAGTTTGCCTACGAGCAGTACTTC. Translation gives CASSSHAGTSAEFAYEQYF.